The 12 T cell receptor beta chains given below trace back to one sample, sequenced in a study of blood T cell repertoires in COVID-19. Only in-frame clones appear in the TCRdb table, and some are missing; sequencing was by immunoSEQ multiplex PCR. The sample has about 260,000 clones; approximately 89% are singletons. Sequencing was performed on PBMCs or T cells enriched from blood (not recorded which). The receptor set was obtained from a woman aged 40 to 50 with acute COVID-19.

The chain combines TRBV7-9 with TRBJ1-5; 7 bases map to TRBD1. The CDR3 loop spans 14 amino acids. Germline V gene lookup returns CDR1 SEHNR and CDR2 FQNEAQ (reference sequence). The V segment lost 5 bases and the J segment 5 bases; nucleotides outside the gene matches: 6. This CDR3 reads CASSLDRSDQPQHF. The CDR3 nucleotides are TGTGCCAGCAGCCTGGACAGGTCGGATCAGCCCCAGCATTTT.

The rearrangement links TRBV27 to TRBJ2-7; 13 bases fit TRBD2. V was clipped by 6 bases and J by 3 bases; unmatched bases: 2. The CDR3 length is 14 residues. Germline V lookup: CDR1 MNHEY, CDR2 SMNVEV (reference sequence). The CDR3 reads CASRLAGGRYEQYF. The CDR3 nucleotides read TGTGCCAGCAGACTAGCGGGAGGGCGCTACGAGCAGTACTTC.

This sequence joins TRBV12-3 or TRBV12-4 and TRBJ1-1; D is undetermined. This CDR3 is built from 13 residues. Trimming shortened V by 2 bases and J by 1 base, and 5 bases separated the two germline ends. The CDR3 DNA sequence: TGTGCCAGCAGTTTAACGGGGAACACTGAAGCTTTCTTT. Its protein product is CASSLTGNTEAFF.

CDR3 bases: TGTGCCAGCAGTTTTATTCAGGGCCGGACAGGTCTATGGGGCTACACCTTC. It translates to CASSFIQGRTGLWGYTF. This rearrangement joins TRBV27 to TRBJ1-2; 7 positions match TRBD1. With 3 bases clipped from V and 8 bases from J, the junction kept 18 bases outside the gene matches. CDR3 length equals 17 residues. Per germline, CDR1 MNHEY and CDR2 SMNVEV (reference sequence).

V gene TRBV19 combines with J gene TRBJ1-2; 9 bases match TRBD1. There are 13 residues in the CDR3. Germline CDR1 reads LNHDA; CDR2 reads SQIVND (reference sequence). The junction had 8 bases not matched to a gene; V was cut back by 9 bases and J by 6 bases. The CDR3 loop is CASNQRDRDGYTF. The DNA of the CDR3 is TGTGCCAGCAACCAAAGGGACAGGGATGGCTACACCTTC.

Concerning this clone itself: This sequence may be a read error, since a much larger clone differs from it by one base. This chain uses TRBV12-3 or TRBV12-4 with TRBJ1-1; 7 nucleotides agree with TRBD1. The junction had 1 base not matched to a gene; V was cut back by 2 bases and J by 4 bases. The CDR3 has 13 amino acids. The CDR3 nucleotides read TGTGCCAGCAGTTTATCAGGGGGCACTGAAGCTTTCTTT. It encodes CASSLSGGTEAFF.

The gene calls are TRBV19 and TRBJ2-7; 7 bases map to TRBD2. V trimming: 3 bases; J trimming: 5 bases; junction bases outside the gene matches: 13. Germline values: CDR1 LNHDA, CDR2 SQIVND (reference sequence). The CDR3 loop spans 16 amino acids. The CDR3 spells CASSILLGEGLNEQYF. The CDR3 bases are TGTGCCAGTAGTATCCTCCTGGGGGAGGGCCTGAACGAGCAGTACTTC.

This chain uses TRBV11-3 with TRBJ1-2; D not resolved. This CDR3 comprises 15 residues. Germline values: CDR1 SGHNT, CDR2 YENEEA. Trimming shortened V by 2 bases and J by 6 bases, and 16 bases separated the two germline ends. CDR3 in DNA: TGTGCCAGCAGCTTAACTCTCGGGTCAGACCATGGCTACACCTTC. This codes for CASSLTLGSDHGYTF.

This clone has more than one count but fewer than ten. DNA of the CDR3: TGTGCCAGCAGCTTGGTTCAGGGATCAGGCTACACCTTC. Its protein is CASSLVQGSGYTF. The chain joins TRBV5-4 to TRBJ1-2; a weak D match, TRBD1 (5 bases). This CDR3 has 13 amino acids. Deletions cut 0 bases from V and 8 bases from J, with 11 bases between. Looked up from germline, CDR1 is SGHNT and CDR2 is YYREEE (reference sequence).

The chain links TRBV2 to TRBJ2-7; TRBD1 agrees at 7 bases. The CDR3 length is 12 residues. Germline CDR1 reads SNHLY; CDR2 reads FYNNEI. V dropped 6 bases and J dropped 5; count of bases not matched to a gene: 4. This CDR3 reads CASRTGYHEQYF. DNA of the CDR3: TGTGCCAGCAGGACAGGGTACCACGAGCAGTACTTC.

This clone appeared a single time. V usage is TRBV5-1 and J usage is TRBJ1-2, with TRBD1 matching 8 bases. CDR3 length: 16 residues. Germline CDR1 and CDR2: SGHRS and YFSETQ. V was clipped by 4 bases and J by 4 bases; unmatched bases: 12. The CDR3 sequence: CASSLDQAGGVYGYTF. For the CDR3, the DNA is TGCGCCAGCAGCCTCGATCAGGCAGGGGGCGTCTATGGCTACACCTTC.

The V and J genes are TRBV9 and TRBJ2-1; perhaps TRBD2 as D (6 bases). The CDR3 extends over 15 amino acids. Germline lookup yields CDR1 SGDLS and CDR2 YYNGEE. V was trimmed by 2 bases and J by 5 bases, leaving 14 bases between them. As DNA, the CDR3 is TGTGCCAGCAGCGTTTGGCCGGGACTCAACAATGAGCAGTTCTTC. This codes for CASSVWPGLNNEQFF.